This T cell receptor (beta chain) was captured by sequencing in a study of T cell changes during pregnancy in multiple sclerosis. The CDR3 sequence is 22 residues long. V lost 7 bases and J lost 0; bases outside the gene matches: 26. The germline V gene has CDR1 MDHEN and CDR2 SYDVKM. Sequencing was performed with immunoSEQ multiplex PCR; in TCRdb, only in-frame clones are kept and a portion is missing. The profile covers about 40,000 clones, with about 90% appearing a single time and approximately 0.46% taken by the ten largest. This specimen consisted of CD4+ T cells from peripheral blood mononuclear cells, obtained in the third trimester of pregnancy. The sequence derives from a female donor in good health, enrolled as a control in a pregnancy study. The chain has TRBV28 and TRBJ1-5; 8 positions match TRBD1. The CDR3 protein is CASTRQGKLLKVGTHSNQPQHF. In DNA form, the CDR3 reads TGTGCCAGCACTAGACAGGGGAAACTCCTGAAGGTTGGTACCCATAGCAATCAGCCCCAGCATTTT.